This TCR beta chain stems from a study of human T cells and chemical hapten exposure. Study details: Upper back patch tests used 0.01% DPC, scored after 6 days. Whole-study findings and limits: Each of the donors had alopecia, so their immune responses may not resemble those of healthy people. Sensitizing with DPC caused no change in TCRs above 1 in 1000 frequency.

A word on this clonotype: Antigen specificity is unknown.

The time point: patch test 2, 6 weeks after DPC sensitization. Treatment indicated: therapeutic diphenylcyclopropenone sensitization with weekly scalp DPC. From whole blood left unfractionated, total RNA was extracted. TCRdb itself ran the RACE reads through MiXCR, one entry per CDR3 protein. The sample holds tens of thousands of distinct CDR3 sequences, 10% to 13% seen once. The receptor was isolated from a woman aged 25-40 years with alopecia areata. Some clones in this sample may be carry-over from other donors' samples. Sequencing was performed on whole blood, taken in connection with sensitization to the hapten diphenylcyclopropenone (DPC).

The CDR3 region is CASSGRDGYEQYF. CDR3 nucleotide sequence: TGTGCCAGCAGCGGGCGGGACGGGTACGAGCAGTACTTC. The chain links TRBV9 to TRBJ2-7; perhaps TRBD2 as D (6 bases). This CDR3 comprises 13 residues. V lost 3 bases and J lost 4, with 11 bases in between. Germline V gene lookup returns CDR1 SGDLS and CDR2 YYNGEE.